The rows below give T cell receptor beta chains drawn from one sample of a study of post-analysis software for immune sequencing data. MiXCR was run by TCRdb on the PCR reads, yielding one entry per CDR3 protein. This sample has over 300,000 distinct CDR3 sequences; 30% to 45% occur once, and the top ten carry around an eighth. Sequencing used blood. Receptors were obtained from a girl between 10 and 17 years old with multiple sclerosis. Each CDR3 is given with its conserved first and last residue. A D gene is named only where the DNA matches it firmly. Size tells how often a clone was seen (once, few, many) or the class of an expanded clone, and some rows leave it out.

size: many; D: .; V: TRBV27; J: TRBJ2-3; CDR3: CASSSRLGADTQYF; DNA: TGTGCCAGCAGTTCGCGACTAGGGGCAGATACGCAGTATTTT
size: .; D: .; V: TRBV5-1; J: TRBJ1-2; CDR3: CASSPGDSLGGYGYTF; DNA: TGCGCCAGCAGCCCAGGTGACTCGCTGGGGGGCTATGGCTACACCTTC
size: many; D: TRBD2; V: TRBV5-5; J: TRBJ2-1; CDR3: CASSFLAGGLYNEQFF; DNA: TGTGCCAGCAGCTTCCTAGCGGGGGGCTTATACAATGAGCAGTTCTTC
size: once; D: .; V: TRBV12-3/TRBV12-4; J: TRBJ1-4; CDR3: CASSFGQPATNEKLFF; DNA: TGTGCCAGCAGTTTTGGGCAGCCAGCAACTAATGAAAAACTGTTTTTT
size: .; D: .; V: TRBV2; J: TRBJ1-1; CDR3: CASSEDTEAFF; DNA: TGTGCCAGCAGTGAAGACACTGAAGCTTTCTTT
size: .; D: TRBD1; V: TRBV20-1; J: TRBJ2-7; CDR3: CSAEDRGDYEQYF; DNA: TGCAGTGCTGAGGACAGGGGGGACTACGAGCAGTACTTC
size: .; D: .; V: TRBV18; J: TRBJ1-2; CDR3: CASSPLNRPGDGYTF; DNA: TGTGCCAGCTCACCACTCAACAGGCCCGGAGATGGCTACACCTTC
size: .; D: .; V: TRBV20-1; J: TRBJ2-1; CDR3: CSLRWEGRNEQFF; DNA: TGCAGTCTCCGGTGGGAAGGGCGTAATGAGCAGTTCTTC
size: few; D: .; V: TRBV7-2; J: TRBJ2-1; CDR3: CASSEDWSYNEQFF; DNA: TGTGCCAGCAGCGAGGACTGGTCCTACAATGAGCAGTTCTTC
size: .; D: .; V: TRBV7-8; J: TRBJ2-2; CDR3: CASSSDSPTFTGELFF; DNA: TGTGCCAGCAGCTCCGACAGCCCAACCTTCACCGGGGAGCTGTTTTTT
size: .; D: .; V: TRBV7-2; J: TRBJ1-1; CDR3: CASSRKGTLSGEAFF; DNA: TGTGCCAGCAGCCGTAAAGGGACCCTGAGTGGTGAAGCTTTCTTT
size: .; D: .; V: TRBV29-1; J: TRBJ1-2; CDR3: CSVGGREYGYTF; DNA: TGCAGCGTTGGGGGACGGGAATATGGCTACACCTTC
size: few; D: .; V: TRBV6-2/TRBV6-3; J: TRBJ1-4; CDR3: CASSPMGGEKLFF; DNA: TGTGCCAGCAGTCCGATGGGAGGCGAAAAACTGTTTTTT
size: .; D: .; V: TRBV10-2; J: TRBJ1-2; CDR3: CASSESTPSTSNGYTF; DNA: TGCGCCAGCAGTGAGTCGACCCCTAGCACTTCGAATGGCTACACCTTC
size: few; D: .; V: TRBV28; J: TRBJ2-2; CDR3: CASSLGPLNTGELFF; DNA: TGTGCCAGCAGTTTGGGACCACTCAACACCGGGGAGCTGTTTTTT
size: .; D: .; V: TRBV20-1; J: TRBJ2-5; CDR3: CSASPGSQETQYF; DNA: TGCAGTGCTAGCCCAGGATCCCAAGAGACCCAGTACTTC
size: .; D: TRBD2; V: TRBV12-3/TRBV12-4; J: TRBJ2-5; CDR3: CASSPWTSGGARETQYF; DNA: TGTGCCAGCAGTCCGTGGACTAGCGGGGGGGCCAGAGAGACCCAGTACTTC
size: few; D: .; V: TRBV5-5; J: TRBJ1-1; CDR3: CASSFIRGGNTEAFF; DNA: TGTGCCAGCAGCTTCATTAGGGGCGGTAACACTGAAGCTTTCTTT
size: few; D: .; V: TRBV12-3/TRBV12-4; J: TRBJ2-3; CDR3: CASSTSGEDTQYF; DNA: TGTGCCAGCAGTACCTCAGGGGAAGATACGCAGTATTTT
size: few; D: TRBD1; V: TRBV3-1; J: TRBJ2-2; CDR3: CASSLRGPNTGELFF; DNA: TGTGCCAGCAGCCTTAGGGGGCCGAACACCGGGGAGCTGTTTTTT
size: .; D: .; V: TRBV7-2; J: TRBJ2-5; CDR3: CASSSVGRALETQYF; DNA: TGTGCCAGCAGCTCAGTAGGCAGGGCCTTGGAGACCCAGTACTTC
size: .; D: TRBD2; V: TRBV11-2; J: TRBJ2-2; CDR3: CASSFSGGGAGELFF; DNA: TGTGCCAGCAGCTTTAGCGGGGGGGGCGCCGGGGAGCTGTTTTTT
size: .; D: .; V: TRBV5-1; J: TRBJ2-3; CDR3: CASSRSRLDTQYF; DNA: TGCGCCAGCAGCCGTTCACGCCTAGATACGCAGTATTTT
size: once; D: TRBD1; V: TRBV4-1; J: TRBJ1-1; CDR3: CASSTPGTGGPNTEAFF; DNA: TGCGCCAGCAGCACACCCGGGACAGGGGGCCCGAACACTGAAGCTTTCTTT
size: .; D: TRBD2; V: TRBV3-1; J: TRBJ2-1; CDR3: CASSQRGSGGAEQFF; DNA: TGTGCCAGCAGCCAAAGGGGTAGCGGGGGCGCCGAGCAGTTCTTC
size: .; D: .; V: TRBV6-2/TRBV6-3; J: TRBJ2-5; CDR3: CASSDAKGLGQYF; DNA: TGTGCCAGCAGCGACGCTAAGGGGCTGGGGCAGTACTTC
size: .; D: .; V: TRBV5-1; J: TRBJ1-1; CDR3: CASSLPGTNTEAFF; DNA: TGCGCCAGCAGCTTGCCAGGCACGAACACTGAAGCTTTCTTT
size: few; D: .; V: TRBV4-1; J: TRBJ1-1; CDR3: CASSSGGLEAFF; DNA: TGCGCCAGCAGCAGCGGAGGCTTAGAAGCTTTCTTT
size: .; D: .; V: TRBV12-3/TRBV12-4; J: TRBJ1-1; CDR3: CASSFIEFVTGELFF; DNA: TGTGCCAGCAGTTTCATAGAGTTCGTCACCGGGGAGCTGTTCTTT
size: few; D: .; V: TRBV14; J: TRBJ2-7; CDR3: CASSQVRTASYEQYF; DNA: TGTGCCAGCAGCCAAGTCCGGACCGCCTCCTACGAGCAGTACTTC
size: .; D: .; V: TRBV27; J: TRBJ1-5; CDR3: CASSATLGPQHF; DNA: TGTGCCAGCAGTGCCACGCTCGGGCCCCAGCATTTT
size: many; D: .; V: TRBV5-1; J: TRBJ2-5; CDR3: CASSLEGGTLKTQYF; DNA: TGCGCCAGCAGCTTGGAGGGGGGGACGCTGAAGACCCAGTACTTC
size: .; D: TRBD2; V: TRBV4-2; J: TRBJ2-4; CDR3: CASSRSGGEYIQYF; DNA: TGTGCCAGCAGCCGGAGCGGGGGGGAGTACATTCAGTACTTC
size: .; D: .; V: TRBV5-1; J: TRBJ2-1; CDR3: CASSWGAANNEQFF; DNA: TGCGCCAGCAGCTGGGGGGCCGCCAACAATGAGCAGTTCTTC
size: .; D: .; V: TRBV6-5; J: TRBJ2-2; CDR3: CASSYGSPTGELFF; DNA: TGTGCCAGCAGTTACGGCAGCCCCACCGGGGAGCTGTTTTTT
size: .; D: .; V: TRBV5-1; J: TRBJ2-3; CDR3: CASSLDPGADTQYF; DNA: TGCGCCAGCAGCTTAGACCCAGGCGCAGATACGCAGTATTTT
size: .; D: .; V: TRBV29-1; J: TRBJ2-7; CDR3: CSVEGGREEQYF; DNA: TGCAGCGTTGAAGGGGGAAGGGAGGAGCAGTACTTC
size: few; D: TRBD2; V: TRBV27; J: TRBJ2-1; CDR3: CASTLSGGSSYNEQFF; DNA: TGTGCCAGCACCCTTTCGGGGGGTAGCTCCTACAATGAGCAGTTCTTC
size: .; D: .; V: TRBV20-1; J: TRBJ2-3; CDR3: CSARAGRGDTQYF; DNA: TGCAGTGCTAGAGCGGGGCGAGGAGATACGCAGTATTTT
size: few; D: TRBD2; V: TRBV20-1; J: TRBJ2-1; CDR3: CSAGGGGGEQFF; DNA: TGCAGTGCCGGGGGGGGCGGGGGCGAGCAGTTCTTC
size: few; D: .; V: TRBV3-1; J: TRBJ2-7; CDR3: CASSRPDRDYEQYF; DNA: TGTGCCAGCAGCCGCCCCGATAGGGACTACGAGCAGTACTTC
size: few; D: TRBD1; V: TRBV6-5; J: TRBJ2-7; CDR3: CASSYGTGGFKEQYF; DNA: TGTGCCAGCAGTTACGGGACAGGGGGTTTTAAGGAGCAGTACTTC
size: .; D: .; V: TRBV4-2; J: TRBJ2-2; CDR3: CASSQGGAGRLNTGELFF; DNA: TGTGCCAGCAGCCAAGGGGGCGCGGGACGATTAAACACCGGGGAGCTGTTTTTT
size: .; D: .; V: TRBV6-2/TRBV6-3; J: TRBJ1-1; CDR3: CASSTAGRYTEAFF; DNA: TGTGCCAGCAGTACCGCAGGGAGGTACACTGAAGCTTTCTTT
size: .; D: .; V: TRBV12-3/TRBV12-4; J: TRBJ2-3; CDR3: CASSLSTDMEYF; DNA: TGTGCCAGCAGTTTGAGCACAGATATGGAATATTTT